What follows is one T cell receptor beta chain and its context. The specificity of this receptor is unknown. Base qualities were left out, and no much larger clone turns up one base away. This sample also contains other DNA sequences that code for the same CDR3. Participants in the prospective study were enrolled through a virtual design, were aged roughly 18 to 95 years, and lived in approximately 25 United States geographic areas. In the prospective study, cohorts were assigned on the basis of participant-reported clinical history obtained from a screening survey and a study questionnaire. Recovered participants in ImmuneRACE Cohort 3 were defined by two consecutive negative NP/OP PCR tests, clearance by a healthcare professional, or resolution of symptoms. Mobile phlebotomists in the prospective study collected whole blood, serum and a nasopharyngeal or oropharyngeal swab from every participant. Participants in the prospective study had the option to provide additional blood draws and questionnaires over an approximately two-month period. Blood samples from the prospective study were shipped frozen or at room temperature prior to DNA extraction.

This entry comes from a study of blood T cell repertoires in COVID-19 (TCRdb year 2020). About the investigation overall: Samples from collaborators originated in the United States, Italy and Spain and spanned both the acute and convalescent phases of COVID-19. The material from the prospective study consisted of cDNA or gDNA derived from T cells, B-cell-depleted T cells, or PBMCs. The dataset comprised deeply sampled blood TCRbeta repertoires from subjects exposed to, actively infected with, or recovered from COVID-19. The repertoires were released in a freely available public database meant as a resource for research on the immune response to SARS-CoV-2. Samples were obtained from the ongoing ImmuneRACE study (first 160 participants) and from 1,200 or so subjects provided by 6 global collaborators. The sample metadata nearly always contained a de-identified subject ID, COVID-19 status, age in years and sex. Where available, HLA class I and class II types were taken from metadata supplied by the sample provider and were not determined by assay-based typing.

TCRbeta CDR3 regions were amplified from genomic DNA by means of the immunoSEQ Assay, a bias-controlled multiplex PCR. Turning to the authors' computational methods: The number of nucleated cells in each sample was estimated from the amplification of reference gene primers within the assay. To quantify the absolute abundance of each unique TCRbeta CDR3 rearrangement, sequence reads were collapsed and filtered. For each sample, productive Simpson clonality was calculated as the square root of Simpson's diversity index across productive rearrangements. Sourced from immuneACCESS, this table was stored by TCRdb with only in-frame sequences that have V and J called. A share of the clones is absent; for the studies checked, an unresolved V gene accounts for under half, and the remainder has no known explanation. That table gives V, J and clone size, and the DNA gave D and trimming. In all, the sample holds a few hundred thousand clones, and about 90% of those were seen once. Of the sample, around 3% falls within the top ten clones.

Points the paper makes about the study in general: The quantity of clinical and demographic metadata differed by source and by participant and was supplied without curation.

The germline V gene provides CDR1 MNHEY and CDR2 SVGAGI. The CDR3 runs 15 residues from the cysteine to the phenylalanine. Just the 45-base CDR3 DNA is kept, in frame starting at base 1. V lost 0 bases and J lost 1 base, and the count of bases not matched to a germline gene is 2. The chain is encoded by TRBV6-5 joined to TRBJ1-2; the central 7 bases match TRBD1. This TCR was sampled from a woman in her 30s who had recovered from COVID-19. The sequenced material came from PBMCs or T cells enriched from blood (not recorded which). The CDR3 corresponds to CASSYSAGGNYGYTF. The nucleotide sequence reads TGTGCCAGCAGTTACTCGGCAGGGGGTAACTATGGCTACACCTTC.